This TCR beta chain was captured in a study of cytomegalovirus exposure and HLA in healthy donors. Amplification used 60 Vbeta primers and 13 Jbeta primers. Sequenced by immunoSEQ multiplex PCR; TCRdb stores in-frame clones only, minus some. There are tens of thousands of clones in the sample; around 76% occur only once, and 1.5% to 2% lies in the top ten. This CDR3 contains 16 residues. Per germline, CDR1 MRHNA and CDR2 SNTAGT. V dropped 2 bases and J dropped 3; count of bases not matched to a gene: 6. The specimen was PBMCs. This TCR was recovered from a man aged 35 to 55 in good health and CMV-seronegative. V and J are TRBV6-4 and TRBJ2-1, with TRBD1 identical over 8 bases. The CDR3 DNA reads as TGTGCCAGCAGTGACGCTGCCGGACAGGGCTACAATGAGCAGTTCTTC. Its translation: CASSDAAGQGYNEQFF.